This passage covers 3 T cell receptor beta chains from one sample sequenced in a study of graft-versus-host responses after intestinal transplantation. Clones were read by immunoSEQ multiplex PCR, and TCRdb kept only the in-frame ones, dropping some. Among 85,000 to 90,000 clones listed, 85% to 90% were seen once. Their cognate antigens are unknown. The source was unstimulated CD4+ T cells sorted from spleen or lymph node cells, collected before intestinal transplant. All receptors come from a human donor who received an intestinal transplant.

A few counts support this clone. This rearrangement joins TRBV5-6 to TRBJ1-1, with D uncertain. This CDR3 has 12 amino acids. In germline, CDR1 is SGHDT, CDR2 YYEEEE. V lost 1 base, J lost 10 bases, and 11 bases lay in between. CDR3 DNA sequence: TGTGCCAGCAGCTTGTCGGAGGGATCAGCTTTCTTT. It specifies CASSLSEGSAFF.

This rearrangement joins TRBV7-9 to TRBJ1-1, with TRBD1 identical over 7 bases. From germline, CDR1 is SEHNR and CDR2 FQNEAQ (reference sequence). The CDR3 extends over 11 amino acids. The V and J ends lost 5 bases and 8 bases, in that order; junction bases with no gene match: 2. The CDR3 DNA is TGTGCCAGCAGCGCAGGGGGGGAAGCTTTCTTT. Its protein is CASSAGGEAFF.

This clone was detected only once. This chain uses TRBV7-9 with TRBJ1-2; D ambiguous. Germline loops: CDR1 SEHNR, CDR2 FQNEAQ (reference sequence). The CDR3 totals 11 residues. V was pared by 6 bases and J by 7 bases, with 9 bases between. The CDR3 protein is CASRIEGGYTF. CDR3 sequence (DNA): TGTGCCAGCAGGATCGAGGGTGGCTACACCTTC.